These 4 T cell receptor beta chains share one sample of origin, sequenced in a study of a mutant IDH1 vaccine in newly diagnosed glioma. Data came from immunoSEQ multiplex PCR; TCRdb stores just in-frame clones and leaves some out. This table holds about 51,000 clones, roughly 80% found once. As to time point: baseline, week 1 (first vaccination visit). Documented treatment: pre-vaccination baseline after standard-of-care therapy. Here the sequenced sample was PBMCs, taken from a glioma patient treated with radiotherapy, temozolomide or both. Receptors originate from a woman between 35 and 50 years old with glioma.

The chain carries TRBV2 and TRBJ1-1; TRBD1 aligns across 8 bases. The CDR3 is made up of 14 amino acids. J gave up 3 bases and V 7 bases, and 7 bases lay outside the gene matches. CDR1 is SNHLY and CDR2 is FYNNEI in the germline V gene. CDR3: CASTLTGGDTEAFF. CDR3 coding DNA: TGTGCCAGCACCCTCACAGGGGGGGACACTGAAGCTTTCTTT.

Only a few counts were recorded for this clone. This chain uses TRBV7-2 with TRBJ1-1, with D possibly being TRBD1 (5 bases). The CDR3 runs 13 residues. Germline V gene data show CDR1 as SGHTA and CDR2 as FQGNSA. The V end was cut by 11 bases, the J end by 4 bases, with 17 bases between. The CDR3: CAHGTGRSTEAFF. The CDR3 DNA reads TGTGCCCACGGCACAGGACGTAGCACTGAAGCTTTCTTT.

To note about this clone: One end of the junction varies from germline; a read error may be responsible. This chain uses TRBV18 with TRBJ2-5; D not certain. Germline CDR1 reads KGHSH; CDR2 reads LQKENI. The CDR3 contains 12 residues. In DNA, the CDR3 is TGTGCCAGCTCACCAGCGCCAGAGGCCCAGTACTTC. Amino acid sequence: CASSPAPEAQYF.

V is TRBV10-3 and J is TRBJ2-7, with 10 positions matching TRBD1. The junction had 6 bases not matched to a gene; V was cut back by 6 bases and J by 4 bases. Germline CDR1 reads ENHRY; CDR2 reads SYGVKD. The CDR3 is 14 residues long. The CDR3 nucleotides read TGTGCCATCAGGACCGGGACAGGGGAGTACGAGCAGTACTTC. Translated: CAIRTGTGEYEQYF.